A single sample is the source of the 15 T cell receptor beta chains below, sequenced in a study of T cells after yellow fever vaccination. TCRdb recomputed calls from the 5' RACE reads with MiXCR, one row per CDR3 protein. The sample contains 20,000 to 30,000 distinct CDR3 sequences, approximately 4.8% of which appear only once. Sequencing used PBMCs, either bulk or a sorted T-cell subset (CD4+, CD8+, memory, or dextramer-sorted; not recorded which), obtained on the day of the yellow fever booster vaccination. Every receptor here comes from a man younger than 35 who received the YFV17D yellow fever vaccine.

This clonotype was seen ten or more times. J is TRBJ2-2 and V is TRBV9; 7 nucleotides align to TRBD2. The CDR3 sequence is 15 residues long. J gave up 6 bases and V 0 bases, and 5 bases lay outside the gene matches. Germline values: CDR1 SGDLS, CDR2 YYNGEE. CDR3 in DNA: TGTGCCAGCAGCGTAGAATGGCTAGCGGCCGGGGAGCTGTTTTTT. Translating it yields CASSVEWLAAGELFF.

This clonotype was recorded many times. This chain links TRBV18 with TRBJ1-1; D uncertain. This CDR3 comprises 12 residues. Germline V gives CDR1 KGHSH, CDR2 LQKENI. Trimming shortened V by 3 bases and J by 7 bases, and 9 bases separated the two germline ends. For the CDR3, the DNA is TGTGCCAGCTCACCGGTACAGAATGAAGCTTTCTTT. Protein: CASSPVQNEAFF. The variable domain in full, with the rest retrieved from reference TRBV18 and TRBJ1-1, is NAGVMQNPRHLVRRRGQEARLRCSPMKGHSHVYWYRQLPEEGLKFMVYLQKENIIDESGMPKERFSAEFPKEGPSILRIQQVVRGDSAAYFCASSPVQNEAFFGQGTRLTVV.

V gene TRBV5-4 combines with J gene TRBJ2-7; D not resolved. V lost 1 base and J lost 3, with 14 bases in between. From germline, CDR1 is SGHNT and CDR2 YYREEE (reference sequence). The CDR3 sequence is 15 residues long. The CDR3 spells CASSLNFNGIYEQYF. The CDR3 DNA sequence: TGTGCCAGCAGCTTGAACTTCAATGGCATCTACGAGCAGTACTTC.

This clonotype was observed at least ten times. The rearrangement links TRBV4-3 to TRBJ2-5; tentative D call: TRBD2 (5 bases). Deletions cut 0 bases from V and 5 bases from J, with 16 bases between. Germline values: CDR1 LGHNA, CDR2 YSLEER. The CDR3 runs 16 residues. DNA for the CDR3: TGCGCCAGCAGCCAAGATTGGGCCGAGGGAAGGGAGACCCAGTACTTC. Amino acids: CASSQDWAEGRETQYF.

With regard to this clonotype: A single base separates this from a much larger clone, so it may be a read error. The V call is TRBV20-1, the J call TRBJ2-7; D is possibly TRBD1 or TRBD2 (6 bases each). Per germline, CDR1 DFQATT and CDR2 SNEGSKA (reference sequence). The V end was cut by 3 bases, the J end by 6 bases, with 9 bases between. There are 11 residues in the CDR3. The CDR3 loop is CSASGGFEQYF. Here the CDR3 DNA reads TGCAGTGCTAGCGGGGGCTTCGAGCAGTACTTC.

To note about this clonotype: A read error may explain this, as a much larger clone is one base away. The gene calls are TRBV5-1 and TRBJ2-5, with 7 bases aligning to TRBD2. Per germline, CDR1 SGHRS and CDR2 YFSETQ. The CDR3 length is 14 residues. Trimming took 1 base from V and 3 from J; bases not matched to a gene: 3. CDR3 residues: CASSLIRGEETQYF. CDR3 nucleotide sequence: TGCGCCAGCAGCTTGATTCGGGGGGAAGAGACCCAGTACTTC. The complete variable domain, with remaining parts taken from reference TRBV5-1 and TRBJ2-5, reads KAGVTQTPRYLIKTRGQQVTLSCSPISGHRSVSWYQQTPGQGLQFLFEYFSETQRNKGNFPGRFSGRQFSNSRSEMNVSTLELGDSALYLCASSLIRGEETQYFGPGTRLLVL.

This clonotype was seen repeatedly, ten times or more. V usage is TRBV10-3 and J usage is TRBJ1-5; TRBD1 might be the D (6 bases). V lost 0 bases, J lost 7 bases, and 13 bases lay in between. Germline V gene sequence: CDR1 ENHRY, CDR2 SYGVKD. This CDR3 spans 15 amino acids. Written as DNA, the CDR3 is TGTGCCATCAGTGAGTCCTCCACAGGGAGGCAGCCCCAGCATTTT. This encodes CAISESSTGRQPQHF.

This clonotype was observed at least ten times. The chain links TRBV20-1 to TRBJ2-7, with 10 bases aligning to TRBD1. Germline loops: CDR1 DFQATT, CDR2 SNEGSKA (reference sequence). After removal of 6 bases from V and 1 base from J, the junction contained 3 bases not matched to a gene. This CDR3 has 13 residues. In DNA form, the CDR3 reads TGCAGTGCGGGACAGGGGAATTCCTACGAGCAGTACGTC. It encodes CSAGQGNSYEQYV.

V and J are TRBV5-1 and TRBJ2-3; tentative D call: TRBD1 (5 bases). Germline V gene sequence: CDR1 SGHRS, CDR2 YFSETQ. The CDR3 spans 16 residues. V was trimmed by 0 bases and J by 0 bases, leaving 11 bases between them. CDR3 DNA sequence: TGCGCCAGCAGCTTGGATTCAGGGCTTAGCACAGATACGCAGTATTTT. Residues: CASSLDSGLSTDTQYF.

The CDR3 DNA reads TGTGCCAGCAGCTTAATCCCACAGCGCACTTGGAACACTGAAGCTTTCTTT. Protein: CASSLIPQRTWNTEAFF. V usage is TRBV5-5 and J usage is TRBJ1-1; D unclear. The V end was cut by 2 bases, the J end by 1 base, with 18 bases between. CDR3 length: 17 residues. The V gene's germline CDR1 is SGHKS and CDR2 YYEKEE (reference sequence). The complete variable domain, with remaining parts taken from reference TRBV5-5 and TRBJ1-1, reads DAGVTQSPTHLIKTRGQQVTLRCSPISGHKSVSWYQQVLGQGPQFIFQYYEKEERGRGNFPDRFSARQFPNYSSELNVNALLLGDSALYLCASSLIPQRTWNTEAFFGQGTRLTVV.

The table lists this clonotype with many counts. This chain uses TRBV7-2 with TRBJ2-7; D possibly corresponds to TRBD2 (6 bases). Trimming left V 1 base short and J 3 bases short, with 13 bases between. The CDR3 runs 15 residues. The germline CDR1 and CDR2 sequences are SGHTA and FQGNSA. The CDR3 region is CASSLGRGRDYEQYV. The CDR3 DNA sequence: TGTGCCAGCAGCTTAGGACGGGGGAGAGACTACGAGCAGTACGTC.

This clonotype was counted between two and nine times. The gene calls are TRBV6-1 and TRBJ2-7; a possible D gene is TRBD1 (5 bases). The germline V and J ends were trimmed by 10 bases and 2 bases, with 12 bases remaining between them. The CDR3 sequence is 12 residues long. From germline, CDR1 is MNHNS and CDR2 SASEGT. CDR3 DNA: TGTGCCATCCGGACACGAGCCTACGAGCAGTACGTC. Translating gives CAIRTRAYEQYV.

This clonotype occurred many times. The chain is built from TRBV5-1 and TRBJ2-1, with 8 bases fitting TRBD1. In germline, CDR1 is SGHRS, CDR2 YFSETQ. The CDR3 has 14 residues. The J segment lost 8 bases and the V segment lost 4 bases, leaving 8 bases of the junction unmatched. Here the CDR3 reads CASSQMTGDDEQFF. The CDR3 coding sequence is TGCGCCAGCAGCCAGATGACAGGGGACGATGAGCAGTTCTTC. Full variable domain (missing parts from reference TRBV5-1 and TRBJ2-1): KAGVTQTPRYLIKTRGQQVTLSCSPISGHRSVSWYQQTPGQGLQFLFEYFSETQRNKGNFPGRFSGRQFSNSRSEMNVSTLELGDSALYLCASSQMTGDDEQFFGPGTRLTVL.

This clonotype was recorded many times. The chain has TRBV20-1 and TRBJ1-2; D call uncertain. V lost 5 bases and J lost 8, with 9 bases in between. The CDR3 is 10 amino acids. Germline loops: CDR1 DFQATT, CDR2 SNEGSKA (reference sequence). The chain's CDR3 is CSAESIGYTF. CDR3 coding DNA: TGCAGTGCTGAGTCCATCGGCTACACCTTC.

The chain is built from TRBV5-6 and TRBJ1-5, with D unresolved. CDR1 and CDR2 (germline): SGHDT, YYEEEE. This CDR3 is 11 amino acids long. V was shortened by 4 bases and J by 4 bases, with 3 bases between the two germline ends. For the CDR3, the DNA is TGTGCCAGCAGCCCTAATCAGCCCCAGCATTTT. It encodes CASSPNQPQHF.